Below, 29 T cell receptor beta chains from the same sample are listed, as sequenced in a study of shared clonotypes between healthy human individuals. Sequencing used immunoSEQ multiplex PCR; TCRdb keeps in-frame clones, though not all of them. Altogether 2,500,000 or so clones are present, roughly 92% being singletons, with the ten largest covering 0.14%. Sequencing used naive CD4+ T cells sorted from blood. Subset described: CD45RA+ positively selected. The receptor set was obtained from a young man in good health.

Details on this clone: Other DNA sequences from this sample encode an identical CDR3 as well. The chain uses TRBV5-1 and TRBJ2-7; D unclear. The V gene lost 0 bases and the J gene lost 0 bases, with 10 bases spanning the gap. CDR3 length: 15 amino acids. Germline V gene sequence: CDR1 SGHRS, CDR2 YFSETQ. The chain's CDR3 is CASSLEGRSSYEQYF. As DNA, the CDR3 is TGCGCCAGCAGCTTGGAGGGTAGGAGCTCCTACGAGCAGTACTTC.

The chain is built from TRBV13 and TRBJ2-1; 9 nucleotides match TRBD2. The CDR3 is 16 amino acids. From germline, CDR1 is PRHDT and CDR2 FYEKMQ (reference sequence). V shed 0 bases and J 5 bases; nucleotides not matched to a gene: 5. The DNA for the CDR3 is TGTGCCAGCAGCTTAGGGGGACTAGCATTAGACAATGAGCAGTTCTTC. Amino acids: CASSLGGLALDNEQFF.

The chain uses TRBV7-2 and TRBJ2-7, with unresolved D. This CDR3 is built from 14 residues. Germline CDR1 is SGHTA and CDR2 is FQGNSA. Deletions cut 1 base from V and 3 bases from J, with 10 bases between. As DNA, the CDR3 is TGTGCCAGCAGCTTAGGGCAGGAGAACTACGAGCAGTACTTC. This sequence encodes CASSLGQENYEQYF.

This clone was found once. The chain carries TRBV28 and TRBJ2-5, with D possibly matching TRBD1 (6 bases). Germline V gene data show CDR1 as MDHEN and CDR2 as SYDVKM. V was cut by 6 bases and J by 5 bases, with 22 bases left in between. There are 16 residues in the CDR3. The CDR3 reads CASSRPRGYLKETQYF. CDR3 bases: TGTGCCAGCAGCCGACCCAGGGGCTATTTAAAGGAGACCCAGTACTTC.

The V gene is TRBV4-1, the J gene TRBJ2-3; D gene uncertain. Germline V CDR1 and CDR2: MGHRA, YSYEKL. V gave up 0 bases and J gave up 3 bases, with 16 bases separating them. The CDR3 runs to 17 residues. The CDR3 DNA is TGCGCCAGCAGCCAAGAGTTCCGCCGTACCTTAACAGATACGCAGTATTTT. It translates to CASSQEFRRTLTDTQYF.

Here the CDR3 reads CASSLGKAVTGTEAFF. CDR3 DNA sequence: TGTGCCAGCAGCTTAGGGAAGGCGGTGACGGGGACTGAAGCTTTCTTT. The J gene is TRBJ1-1, the V gene TRBV7-2; the D is unclear. The CDR3 extends over 16 amino acids. Germline V gene sequence: CDR1 SGHTA, CDR2 FQGNSA. V was clipped by 1 base and J by 5 bases, with 17 bases between them.

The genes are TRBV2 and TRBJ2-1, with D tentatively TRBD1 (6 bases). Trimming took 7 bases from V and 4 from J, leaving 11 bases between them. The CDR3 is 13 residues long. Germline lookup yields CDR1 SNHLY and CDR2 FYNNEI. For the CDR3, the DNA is TGTGCCAGCACCATGGACAGATACAATGAGCAGTTCTTC. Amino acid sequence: CASTMDRYNEQFF.

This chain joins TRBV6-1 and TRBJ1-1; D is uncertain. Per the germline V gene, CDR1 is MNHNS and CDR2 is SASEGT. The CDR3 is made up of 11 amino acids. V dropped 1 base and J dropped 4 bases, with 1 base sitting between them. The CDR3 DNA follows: TGTGCCAGCAGTGAAGTCACTGAAGCTTTCTTT. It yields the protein CASSEVTEAFF.

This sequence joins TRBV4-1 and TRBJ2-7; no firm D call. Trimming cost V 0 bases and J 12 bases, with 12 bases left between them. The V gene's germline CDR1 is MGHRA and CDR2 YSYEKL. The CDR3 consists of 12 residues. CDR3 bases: TGCGCCAGCAGCCAAGAATACGCTAGTCCGTACTTC. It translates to CASSQEYASPYF.

The chain's CDR3 is CASSPRQVHYGYTF. In DNA, the CDR3 is TGTGCCAGCAGCCCGAGACAGGTGCACTATGGCTACACCTTC. V is TRBV7-2 and J is TRBJ1-2; possible D gene TRBD1, 6 bases. CDR3 size: 14 residues. Trimming pared 5 bases from V and 3 bases from J, leaving 13 bases between. Germline CDR1 SGHTA, CDR2 FQGNSA.

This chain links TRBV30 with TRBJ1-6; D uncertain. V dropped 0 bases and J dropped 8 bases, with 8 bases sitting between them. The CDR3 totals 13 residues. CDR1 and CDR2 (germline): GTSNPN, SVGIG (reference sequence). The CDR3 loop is CAWSVIEDSPLHF. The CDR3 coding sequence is TGTGCCTGGAGTGTAATCGAGGATTCACCCCTCCACTTT. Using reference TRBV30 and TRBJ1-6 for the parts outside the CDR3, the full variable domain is SQTIHQWPATLVQPVGSPLSLECTVEGTSNPNLYWYRQAAGRGLQLLFYSVGIGQISSEVPQNLSASRPQDRQFILSSKKLLLSDSGFYLCAWSVIEDSPLHFGNGTRLTVT.

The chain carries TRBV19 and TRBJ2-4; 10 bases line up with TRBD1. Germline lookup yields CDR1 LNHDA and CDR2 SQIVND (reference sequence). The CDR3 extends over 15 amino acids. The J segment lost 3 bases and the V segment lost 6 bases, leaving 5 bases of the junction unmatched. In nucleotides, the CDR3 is TGTGCCAGTAGCCCTAGGACAGGGGGCAAAAACATTCAGTACTTC. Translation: CASSPRTGGKNIQYF. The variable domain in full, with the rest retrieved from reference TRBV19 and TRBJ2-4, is DGGITQSPKYLFRKEGQNVTLSCEQNLNHDAMYWYRQDPGQGLRLIYYSQIVNDFQKGDIAEGYSVSREKKESFPLTVTSAQKNPTAFYLCASSPRTGGKNIQYFGAGTRLSVL.

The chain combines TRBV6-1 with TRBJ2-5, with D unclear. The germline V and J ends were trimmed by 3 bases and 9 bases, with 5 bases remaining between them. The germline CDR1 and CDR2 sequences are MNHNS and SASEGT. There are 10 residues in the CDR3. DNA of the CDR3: TGTGCCAGCAGTGAGGATCCCCAGTACTTC. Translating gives CASSEDPQYF.

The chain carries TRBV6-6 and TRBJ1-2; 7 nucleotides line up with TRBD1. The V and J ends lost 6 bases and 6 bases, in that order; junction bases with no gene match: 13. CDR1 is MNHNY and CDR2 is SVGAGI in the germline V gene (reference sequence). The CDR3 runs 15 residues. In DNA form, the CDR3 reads TGTGCCAGCAGAGATCCGGGACAGCGACTCGATGGCTACACCTTC. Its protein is CASRDPGQRLDGYTF.

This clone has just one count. CDR3 DNA: TGTGCCAGCGAAAGGAGGGTTGGAAACACCATATATTTT. Its protein product is CASERRVGNTIYF. The chain recombines TRBV6-1 with TRBJ1-3, with no clear D. Per the germline V gene, CDR1 is MNHNS and CDR2 is SASEGT. The CDR3 consists of 13 residues. V gave up 8 bases and J gave up 3 bases, with 11 bases separating them.

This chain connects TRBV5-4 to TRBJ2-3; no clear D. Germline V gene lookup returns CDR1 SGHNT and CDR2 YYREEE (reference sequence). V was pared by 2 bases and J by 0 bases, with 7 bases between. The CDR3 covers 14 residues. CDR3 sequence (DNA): TGTGCCAGCAGCTTCGGAGCTAGCACAGATACGCAGTATTTT. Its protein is CASSFGASTDTQYF.

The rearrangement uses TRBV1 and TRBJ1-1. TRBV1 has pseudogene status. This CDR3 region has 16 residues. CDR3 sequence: CTSSHARAGGDTEAFF. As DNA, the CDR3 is TGCACCAGCAGCCATGCTCGGGCAGGGGGGGACACTGAAGCTTTCTTT.

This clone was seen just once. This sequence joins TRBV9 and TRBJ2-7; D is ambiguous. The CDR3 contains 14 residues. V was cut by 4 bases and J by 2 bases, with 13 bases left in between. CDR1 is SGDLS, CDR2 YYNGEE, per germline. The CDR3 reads CASSISPSTYEQYF. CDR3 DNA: TGTGCCAGCAGCATTTCACCCTCTACCTACGAGCAGTACTTC.

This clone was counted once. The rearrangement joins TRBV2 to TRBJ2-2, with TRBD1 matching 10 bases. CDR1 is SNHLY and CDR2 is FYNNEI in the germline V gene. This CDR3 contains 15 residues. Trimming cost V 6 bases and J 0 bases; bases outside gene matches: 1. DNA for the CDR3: TGTGCCAGCAGGGGGACAGGGGCGAACACCGGGGAGCTGTTTTTT. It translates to CASRGTGANTGELFF. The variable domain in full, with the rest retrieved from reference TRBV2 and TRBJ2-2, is EPEVTQTPSHQVTQMGQEVILRCVPISNHLYFYWYRQILGQKVEFLVSFYNNEISEKSEIFDDQFSVERPDGSNFTLKIRSTKLEDSAMYFCASRGTGANTGELFFGEGSRLTVL.

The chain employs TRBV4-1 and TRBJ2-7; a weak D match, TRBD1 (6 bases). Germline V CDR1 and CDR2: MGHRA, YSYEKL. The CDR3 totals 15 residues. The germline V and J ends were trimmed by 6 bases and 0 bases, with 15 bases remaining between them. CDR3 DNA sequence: TGCGCCAGCAGTTATCCGGGACACAGCTCCTACGAGCAGTACTTC. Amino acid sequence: CASSYPGHSSYEQYF.

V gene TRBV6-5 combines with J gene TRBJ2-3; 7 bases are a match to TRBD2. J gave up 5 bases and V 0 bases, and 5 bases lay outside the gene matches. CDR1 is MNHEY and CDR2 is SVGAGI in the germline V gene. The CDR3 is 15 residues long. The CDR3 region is CASSYSNSGIDTQYF. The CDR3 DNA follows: TGTGCCAGCAGTTACTCGAACAGCGGGATAGATACGCAGTATTTT.

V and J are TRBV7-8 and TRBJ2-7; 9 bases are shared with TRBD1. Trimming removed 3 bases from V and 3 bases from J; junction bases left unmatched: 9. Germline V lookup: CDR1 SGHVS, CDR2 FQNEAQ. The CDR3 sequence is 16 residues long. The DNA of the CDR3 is TGTGCCAGCAGCTTGGTCCCGGGACAGGGATTCTACGAGCAGTACTTC. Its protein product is CASSLVPGQGFYEQYF. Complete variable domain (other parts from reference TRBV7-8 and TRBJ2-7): GAGVSQSPRYKVAKRGQDVALRCDPISGHVSLFWYQQALGQGPEFLTYFQNEAQLDKSGLPSDRFFAERPEGSVSTLKIQRTQQEDSAVYLCASSLVPGQGFYEQYFGPGTRLTVT.

CDR3 nucleotide sequence: TGTGCCAGCAGTTACGTAGCGGGTTCGTACACAGATACGCAGTATTTT. Translating gives CASSYVAGSYTDTQYF. The V call is TRBV5-4, the J call TRBJ2-3, with TRBD2 matching 7 bases. The CDR3 runs 16 residues. J was trimmed by 2 bases and V by 5 bases; bases with no gene match: 11. CDR1 and CDR2 (germline): SGHNT, YYREEE (reference sequence).

CDR3 coding DNA: TGTGCCAGCAGTTTATCGGGTAGCGGGGGACAAGAGACCCAGTACTTC. Its protein is CASSLSGSGGQETQYF. The rearrangement links TRBV28 to TRBJ2-5, with TRBD2 matching over 9 bases. Germline assignment: CDR1 MDHEN and CDR2 SYDVKM. This CDR3 spans 16 amino acids. The junction had 5 bases not matched to a gene; V was cut back by 1 base and J by 2 bases.

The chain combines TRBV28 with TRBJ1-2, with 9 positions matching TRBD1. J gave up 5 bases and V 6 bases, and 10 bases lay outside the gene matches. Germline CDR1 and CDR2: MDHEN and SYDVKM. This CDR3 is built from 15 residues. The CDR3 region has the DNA TGTGCCAGCAGCAATTCCGACAGGGGGTCGTATGGCTACACCTTC. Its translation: CASSNSDRGSYGYTF.

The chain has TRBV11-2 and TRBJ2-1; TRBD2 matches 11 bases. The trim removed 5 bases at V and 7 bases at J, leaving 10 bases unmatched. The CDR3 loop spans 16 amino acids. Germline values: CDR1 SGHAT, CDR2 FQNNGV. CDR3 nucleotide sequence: TGTGCCAGCAGCCCCACTAGCGGGGGCAGGTTAAATGAGCAGTTCTTC. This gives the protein CASSPTSGGRLNEQFF. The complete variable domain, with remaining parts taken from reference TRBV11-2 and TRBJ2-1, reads EAGVAQSPRYKIIEKRQSVAFWCNPISGHATLYWYQQILGQGPKLLIQFQNNGVVDDSQLPKDRFSAERLKGVDSTLKIQPAKLEDSAVYLCASSPTSGGRLNEQFFGPGTRLTVL.

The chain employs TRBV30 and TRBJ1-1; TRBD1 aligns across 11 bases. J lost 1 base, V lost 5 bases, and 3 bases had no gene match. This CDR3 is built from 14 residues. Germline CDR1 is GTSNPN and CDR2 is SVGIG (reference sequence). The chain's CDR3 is CAWAGQGANTEAFF. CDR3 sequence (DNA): TGTGCCTGGGCAGGACAGGGGGCGAACACTGAAGCTTTCTTT.

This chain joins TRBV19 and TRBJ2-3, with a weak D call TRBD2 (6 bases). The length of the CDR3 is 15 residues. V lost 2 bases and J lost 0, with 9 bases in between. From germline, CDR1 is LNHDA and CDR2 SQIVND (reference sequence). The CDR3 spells CASSIQRASTDTQYF. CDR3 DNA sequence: TGTGCCAGTAGTATACAGCGGGCGAGCACAGATACGCAGTATTTT.

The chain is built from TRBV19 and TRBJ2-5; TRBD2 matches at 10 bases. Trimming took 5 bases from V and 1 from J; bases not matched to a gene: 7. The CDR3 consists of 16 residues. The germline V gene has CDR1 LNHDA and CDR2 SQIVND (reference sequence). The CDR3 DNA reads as TGTGCCAGTAGTCTAGCTAGCGGGAGCTTCCAAGAGACCCAGTACTTC. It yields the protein CASSLASGSFQETQYF.